This T cell receptor (beta chain) is drawn from a study of post-analysis software for immune sequencing data. V was pared by 4 bases and J by 2 bases, with 7 bases of the junction left unmatched. There are 14 residues in the CDR3. CDR1 is SQVTM and CDR2 is ANQGSEA in the germline V gene. Study-level points and caveats: Patients showed TRBV5-6, TRBV5-1 and TRBV20-1 among about five TRBV segments more frequent than in controls.

Each TCR beta cDNA library carried unique molecular identifiers. TCRdb processed the PCR reads anew with MiXCR; each CDR3 protein has one entry. The sample has 750,000 to 950,000 distinct CDR3 sequences, about 50% seen once. On this clonotype itself: Its antigen remains unknown.

The V call is TRBV29-1, the J call TRBJ2-7, with 8 bases matching TRBD1. The receptor's source is a girl aged 5-17 years with multiple sclerosis. The sequencing input was blood. In nucleotides, the CDR3 is TGCAGCGTTGGACAGGGGAAAAGAACCTACGAGCAGTACTTC. Translation: CSVGQGKRTYEQYF.